A selection of T cell receptor beta chains follows, all from one sample in a study of blood T cell repertoires in COVID-19. The repertoire was sequenced with immunoSEQ multiplex PCR; TCRdb's copy has only in-frame clones and lacks some. The profile shows around 170,000 clones, about 88% of them singletons. Sample: PBMCs or T cells enriched from blood (not recorded which). The source is a woman between 18 and 30 years old who had recovered from COVID-19. The CDR3 runs from the conserved cysteine through the conserved F or W. A D gene is named only where the DNA matches it firmly. Rows give clone size only sometimes, using once, few, many, or a class for an expanded clone.

size	V	D	J	length	CDR3	DNA
.	TRBV9	TRBD2	TRBJ2-1	15	CASSGGASGYNEQFF	TGTGCCAGCAGTGGAGGGGCTAGCGGGTACAATGAGCAGTTCTTC
few	TRBV7-8	.	TRBJ2-1	12	CASSRTGTEQFF	TGTGCCAGCAGCCGTACCGGGACAGAGCAGTTCTTC
.	TRBV3-1/TRBV3-2	.	TRBJ2-1	15	CASSQDFSSYNEQFF	TGTGCCAGCAGCCAAGATTTTAGCTCCTACAATGAGCAGTTCTTC
.	TRBV7-2	.	TRBJ1-2	13	CASSSGTGRGYTF	TGTGCCAGCAGCTCCGGTACAGGGAGAGGCTACACCTTC
.	TRBV14	.	TRBJ2-7	15	CASSQGSASTYEQYF	TGTGCCAGCAGCCAAGGGAGTGCCAGTACCTACGAGCAGTACTTC
.	TRBV6-5	.	TRBJ1-2	13	CASSPAAGLGYTF	TGTGCCAGCAGCCCCGCAGCAGGGCTTGGCTACACCTTC
once	TRBV4-3	TRBD1	TRBJ1-1	14	CASSQGTGTGEAFF	TGCGCCAGCAGCCAAGGCACGGGGACAGGGGAAGCTTTCTTT
.	TRBV10-2	.	TRBJ1-1	14	CASSERRVRTEAFF	TGCGCCAGCAGTGAGAGGAGGGTGAGAACTGAAGCTTTCTTT
.	TRBV7-9	.	TRBJ1-3	16	CASSLERQAFGNTIYF	TGTGCCAGCAGCTTAGAACGACAGGCTTTCGGAAACACCATATATTTT
.	TRBV7-6	.	TRBJ1-1	14	CASSQGRVNTEAFF	TGTGCCAGCAGCCAGGGGAGGGTGAACACTGAAGCTTTCTTT
once	TRBV7-9	.	TRBJ2-7	15	CASSIERDRTYEQYF	TGTGCCAGCAGCATCGAGCGAGACAGGACCTACGAGCAGTACTTC
.	TRBV28	TRBD1	TRBJ1-3	17	CASSFFLGQGTGNTIYF	TGTGCCAGCAGTTTTTTCCTCGGACAGGGAACGGGAAACACCATATATTTT
.	TRBV4-3	TRBD2	TRBJ2-3	18	CASSQDPSGPSNLDTQYF	TGCGCCAGCAGCCAAGATCCTAGCGGACCCAGTAACCTGGATACGCAGTATTTT
.	TRBV2	TRBD1	TRBJ1-6	14	CASSRTGGNSPLHF	TGTGCCAGCAGTCGGACAGGGGGTAATTCACCCCTCCACTTT
.	TRBV5-6	.	TRBJ2-7	14	CASSLARDTYEQYF	TGTGCCAGCAGCTTGGCCAGGGATACCTACGAGCAGTACTTC
.	TRBV28	.	TRBJ2-6	12	CASLSGANVLTF	TGTGCCTCACTCTCTGGGGCCAACGTCCTGACTTTC
.	TRBV5-4	TRBD1	TRBJ1-2	15	CASSLVPGQYYGYTF	TGTGCCAGCAGCCTTGTCCCGGGACAGTATTATGGCTACACCTTC
few	TRBV5-5	.	TRBJ2-7	13	CASSLVDSYEQYF	TGTGCCAGCAGCTTGGTGGACAGCTACGAGCAGTACTTC
.	TRBV28	.	TRBJ1-3	15	CASSFAGAKGNTIYF	TGTGCCAGCAGTTTTGCGGGGGCGAAAGGAAACACCATATATTTT
.	TRBV3-1/TRBV3-2	.	TRBJ2-7	15	CASSQAAGAPLEQYF	TGTGCCAGCAGCCAAGCTGCGGGCGCCCCGTTGGAGCAGTACTTC
.	TRBV20-1	TRBD2	TRBJ2-1	15	CSASTSVGSYNEQFF	TGCAGTGCTAGTACTAGCGTTGGCTCCTACAATGAGCAGTTCTTC
.	TRBV9	.	TRBJ2-2	15	CASSVDLLAPGELFF	TGTGCCAGCAGCGTAGATCTACTAGCTCCCGGGGAGCTGTTTTTT
.	TRBV7-8	.	TRBJ2-2	13	CASRGQRTGELFF	TGTGCCAGCAGGGGGCAGAGAACCGGGGAGCTGTTTTTT
.	TRBV19	TRBD1	TRBJ2-3	15	CASSIGPGGWDTQYF	TGTGCCAGTAGTATAGGGCCAGGGGGCTGGGATACGCAGTATTTT
.	TRBV5-4	.	TRBJ2-2	14	CASSAGPAYGELFF	TGTGCCAGCAGCGCGGGACCAGCGTATGGGGAGCTGTTTTTT
.	TRBV24-1	.	TRBJ1-4	15	CATSDPRALNEKLFF	TGTGCCACCAGTGATCCCAGGGCGCTTAATGAAAAACTGTTTTTT
.	TRBV28	TRBD2	TRBJ2-1	16	CASSSASGNSYNEQFF	TGTGCCAGCAGTTCGGCTAGCGGGAACTCCTACAATGAGCAGTTCTTC
.	TRBV10-3	TRBD1	TRBJ1-5	14	CAISATGSDQPQHF	TGTGCCATCAGTGCGACAGGGTCGGATCAGCCCCAGCATTTT
.	TRBV12-3/TRBV12-4	.	TRBJ1-1	13	CASSLTGNTEAFF	TGTGCCAGCAGTTTAACGGGAAACACTGAAGCTTTCTTT
.	TRBV6-4	.	TRBJ2-2	15	CASQREGSATGELFF	TGTGCCAGCCAACGAGAGGGTTCGGCCACCGGGGAGCTGTTTTTT
.	TRBV7-9	.	TRBJ1-4	16	CASSSPPGGTSEKLFF	TGTGCCAGCAGCTCCCCCCCAGGAGGAACGAGTGAAAAACTGTTTTTT
.	TRBV7-9	.	TRBJ1-1	11	CASTRTGEAFF	TGTGCCAGCACCCGTACAGGGGAAGCTTTCTTT
.	TRBV2	.	TRBJ2-2	14	CASSLTLNTGELFF	TGTGCCAGCAGCCTGACATTGAACACCGGGGAGCTGTTTTTT
.	TRBV28	TRBD2	TRBJ2-1	17	CASSGLAGGQVSDEQFF	TGTGCCAGCAGTGGACTAGCGGGAGGTCAGGTCTCGGATGAGCAGTTCTTC
.	TRBV24-1	TRBD1	TRBJ2-2	18	CATSDFPSDRGYTGELFF	TGTGCCACCAGTGATTTCCCCTCGGACAGGGGGTACACCGGGGAGCTGTTTTTT